Listed below are T cell receptor beta chains from one sample, sequenced in a study of T cell changes during pregnancy in multiple sclerosis. Produced via immunoSEQ multiplex PCR; TCRdb's table is partial and in-frame only. The repertoire holds about 99,000 clones, with under 95% as singletons. This specimen consisted of peripheral blood, obtained after pregnancy. The receptors come from a female donor with multiple sclerosis, enrolled in a pregnancy study. Both conserved end residues are part of each CDR3. The order of the fields is V gene, D gene, CDR3 protein. The D gene is left open where the match is weak.

TRBV7-9 | NA | CASRTIVDKGNEQFF
TRBV7-9 | TRBD1 | CASSVGPGQLNTEAFF
TRBV5-6 | TRBD2 | CASSSASGTNEQYF
TRBV13 | TRBD1 | CASSLERTGDNGYTF
TRBV7-9 | TRBD2 | CASSSWTSGGNNEQFF
TRBV30 | NA | CAWSVLVEKLFF
TRBV28 | NA | CASSSTGELFF
TRBV11-2 | TRBD2 | CASSLELAGAGYEQYF
TRBV19 | NA | CASSIAGPGGAFF
TRBV13 | TRBD1 | CASSASGGTGANVLTF
TRBV6-5 | TRBD1 | CASSYTDRANTIYF
TRBV6-1 | NA | CASSEVLGLGGYGYTF
TRBV27 | TRBD2 | CASSVRTSGGGMRYTQYF
TRBV27 | TRBD1 | CASSPWTGVTNQPQHF
TRBV9 | NA | CASSAYYGYTF
TRBV6-1 | NA | CASRPVNTEAFF
TRBV18 | NA | CASSPLRGPASNTGELFF
TRBV7-6 | NA | CASSLDSTLEQYF
TRBV27 | NA | CASSLGRQATYEQYF
TRBV5-4 | NA | CASSTIHPPGNYGYTF
TRBV7-8 | NA | CASSLPVDEQYF
TRBV27 | TRBD1 | CASSFTQGAGELFF
TRBV5-5 | TRBD1 | CASSLGVPGTVTYEQYF
TRBV28 | NA | CASSFRPGRTDSGNTIYF
TRBV19 | TRBD1 | CASSIDVGTGSTDTQYF
TRBV30 | TRBD1 | CAWSLGTGHGTDTQYF
TRBV15 | NA | CATSRDSGQPIQETQYF
TRBV4-2 | TRBD2 | CASSPASGAGVSEQYF
TRBV6-5 | TRBD2 | CASSKLAGQDTQYF
TRBV6-1 | TRBD2 | CASSYLTSVYEQYF
TRBV16 | NA | CASSHPQGIEQFF
TRBV5-1 | TRBD1 | CASSLRAGGVLDYTF
TRBV15 | TRBD1 | CATSKGQGMNTEAFF
TRBV5-4 | NA | CASSSGAKTGVSEKETQYF
TRBV2 | NA | CASSLPAGISEKLFF
TRBV9 | NA | CASSGFLGGTEAFF
TRBV6-6 | TRBD1 | CASSYLDRAEQFF
TRBV2 | NA | CASKREDHEQYF
TRBV2 | NA | CASGGNEQFF
TRBV19 | TRBD1 | CASRTGGNGYTF
TRBV4-1 | NA | CASSQDPRSTGELFF
TRBV5-1 | NA | CASSFGVGRGYEQYF
TRBV6-6 | NA | CASTPGFQETQYF
TRBV10-2 | TRBD2 | CASSELDSTGLAGGPNTGELFF
TRBV6-1 | NA | CASSEIRNQPQHF
TRBV11-1 | TRBD2 | CASSPPLAGGHGELFF
TRBV7-9 | NA | CASSLEGGNGYTF
TRBV30 | TRBD1 | CAWALGTGSGNTIYF
TRBV5-1 | TRBD2 | CASTYGLAARHEQFF
TRBV30 | TRBD2 | CAWRDGLAGVYEQYF
TRBV11-2 | NA | CASSFLRQATDGYTF
TRBV29-1 | TRBD2 | CSVGLAGELFF
TRBV14 | TRBD1 | CASSLIGQAPGYTF